This T cell receptor (beta chain) was profiled in a study of T cells in narcolepsy. Study outcomes and limitations: Blood of same and different patients, but not healthy controls, reportedly held recurring autoreactive clonotypes. Autoreactive HCRT-specific and TRIB2-specific clonotypes were marked in same-patient CSF-versus-blood CD4+ comparisons. In some patient and control memory CD4+ samples, autoreactive clones were absent.

This CDR3 has 15 residues. The V and J ends lost 4 bases and 7 bases respectively, with 18 bases between them. The germline V gene has CDR1 SGHRS and CDR2 YFSETQ. On this clone: No antigen is known for it.

Sequenced by immunoSEQ multiplex PCR; TCRdb stores in-frame clones only, minus some. The table shows just under 30,000 clones, with around 87% occurring only once. The chain couples TRBV5-1 to TRBJ1-3; D might be TRBD1 (5 bases). Sequencing was done on a sample of memory (CD45RA-) CD4+ T cells from blood. The sequence came from a human donor in good health. DNA of the CDR3: TGCGCCAGCAGCAGCCGCGGGGCCTTCGGCAACACCATATATTTT. It yields the protein CASSSRGAFGNTIYF.